The 32 T cell receptor beta chains below all came from one sample that was sequenced in a study of blood T cells in healthy people across ages. Together with a sample-barcoded 5' primer, a J-beta primer mix was included in a second PCR lasting about 7 to 12 cycles. A single record per CDR3 protein comes from TCRdb applying MiXCR to the 5' RACE reads. The sample has 540,000 or so distinct CDR3 sequences, approximately 25% seen once. Sequenced: blood. The receptors stem from a woman in her 70s in good health.

The rearrangement uses TRBV19 and TRBJ1-2; a possible D gene is TRBD1 (6 bases). The germline V and J ends were trimmed by 4 bases and 4 bases, with 13 bases remaining between them. The CDR3 runs 14 residues. CDR1 LNHDA and CDR2 SQIVND come from the germline V gene (reference sequence). The CDR3 nucleotides are TGTGCCAGTAGTAGGACAGCCACCTCCTATGGCTACACCTTC. It specifies CASSRTATSYGYTF.

The genes are TRBV5-1 and TRBJ2-5; no definite D call. Near its end, the DNA agrees better with TRBJ2-7, so the J call may be wrong. The CDR3 is 15 residues long. Per germline, CDR1 SGHRS and CDR2 YFSETQ. The CDR3, as DNA: TGCGCCAGCCGCTCTTATCAGGACCACTCCTACGAGCAGTACTTC. This translates into CASRSYQDHSYEQYF.

CDR3: CASSFISTGYYNEQFF. As DNA, the CDR3 is TGTGCCAGCAGCTTTATTAGCACAGGGTATTACAATGAGCAGTTCTTC. V and J are TRBV7-2 and TRBJ2-1; a possible D gene is TRBD1 (6 bases). This CDR3 spans 16 amino acids. Trimming cost V 3 bases and J 4 bases, with 16 bases left between them. Germline V lookup: CDR1 SGHTA, CDR2 FQGNSA.

This chain connects TRBV13 to TRBJ2-6, with D possibly TRBD1 on 6 matching bases. The ends were cut back, 2 bases at V and 0 bases at J, with 14 bases in the middle. Germline V gene sequence: CDR1 PRHDT, CDR2 FYEKMQ (reference sequence). The CDR3 is made up of 18 amino acids. CDR3 sequence reads: CASSLFPGVLSGANVLTF. CDR3 nucleotide sequence: TGTGCCAGCAGCTTATTTCCAGGGGTCCTCTCTGGGGCCAACGTCCTGACTTTC.

The rearrangement links TRBV6-5 to TRBJ1-5, with unresolved D. CDR3 length equals 13 residues. Trimming pared 5 bases from V and 5 bases from J, leaving 10 bases between. Germline V CDR1 and CDR2: MNHEY, SVGAGI. CDR3 nucleotides: TGTGCCAGCAGTCCCGAAAGGGATCAGCCCCAGCATTTT. It specifies CASSPERDQPQHF.

CDR3: CAISKGDNQPQHF. DNA for the CDR3: TGTGCCATCAGTAAAGGAGATAATCAGCCCCAGCATTTT. V gene TRBV10-3 combines with J gene TRBJ1-5; D remains ambiguous. V was shortened by 5 bases and J by 4 bases, with 9 bases between the two germline ends. The germline gives CDR1 ENHRY, CDR2 SYGVKD. This CDR3 spans 13 amino acids.

This clonotype occurred a few times. The rearrangement uses TRBV19 and TRBJ2-3; 8 bases map to TRBD2. The V gene's germline CDR1 is LNHDA and CDR2 SQIVND (reference sequence). The CDR3 runs to 11 residues. The ends lost 11 bases at V and 7 bases at J; junction bases unmatched: 5. CDR3 nucleotide sequence: TGTGCCCGAGCGGGGGCCTATACGCAGTATTTT. Its translation is CARAGAYTQYF. The variable domain in full, completed from reference TRBV19 and TRBJ2-3, reads DGGITQSPKYLFRKEGQNVTLSCEQNLNHDAMYWYRQDPGQGLRLIYYSQIVNDFQKGDIAEGYSVSREKKESFPLTVTSAQKNPTAFYLCARAGAYTQYFGPGTRLTVL.

This clonotype was seen only a few times. The chain carries TRBV18 and TRBJ2-3; 7 bases map to TRBD1. This CDR3 has 15 residues. V was pared by 3 bases and J by 6 bases, with 9 bases of the junction left unmatched. Germline loops: CDR1 KGHSH, CDR2 LQKENI. The CDR3 here is CASSPQGVRADTQYF. The CDR3 coding sequence is TGTGCCAGCTCACCGCAGGGGGTGAGGGCGGATACGCAGTATTTT. The full variable domain, its missing parts supplied by reference TRBV18 and TRBJ2-3, is NAGVMQNPRHLVRRRGQEARLRCSPMKGHSHVYWYRQLPEEGLKFMVYLQKENIIDESGMPKERFSAEFPKEGPSILRIQQVVRGDSAAYFCASSPQGVRADTQYFGPGTRLTVL.

This clonotype turned up a few times. This sequence joins TRBV7-2 and TRBJ2-1, with D unresolved. The tail of the sequence fits TRBJ2-5 better, so the J call may be wrong. The germline V gene encodes CDR1 SGHTA and CDR2 FQGNSA. CDR3 size: 15 residues. The CDR3 loop reads CASSLRLGGRETQYF. The CDR3 DNA reads TGTGCCAGCAGCCTAAGGCTGGGCGGAAGGGAGACCCAGTACTTC.

This clonotype was seen a few times. The chain links TRBV4-3 to TRBJ1-2; TRBD1 matches 7 bases. With 2 bases clipped from V and 7 bases from J, the junction kept 10 bases outside the gene matches. The CDR3 extends over 15 amino acids. Germline V gene lookup returns CDR1 LGHNA and CDR2 YSLEER. The CDR3: CASSQSSGTVGGYTF. CDR3 nucleotides: TGCGCCAGCAGCCAATCGAGTGGGACAGTCGGTGGCTACACCTTC.

This CDR3 is CASSRGPEENNEQFF. The CDR3 DNA reads TGCGCCAGCAGCCGGGGCCCGGAAGAAAACAATGAGCAGTTCTTC. This rearrangement joins TRBV5-1 to TRBJ2-1, with D perhaps matching TRBD1 or TRBD2 (5 bases each). The length of the CDR3 is 15 residues. Trimming took off 4 bases at V and 5 bases at J, with 16 bases between the two ends. Per germline, CDR1 SGHRS and CDR2 YFSETQ.

This chain connects TRBV19 to TRBJ2-4; 7 positions agree with TRBD2. Germline V lookup: CDR1 LNHDA, CDR2 SQIVND (reference sequence). The CDR3 has 14 residues. After removal of 3 bases from V and 8 bases from J, the junction contained 7 bases not matched to a gene. The CDR3 DNA reads TGTGCCAGTAGTATTCGTGGAGGGAGGGACATTCAGTACTTC. Translating gives CASSIRGGRDIQYF.

The V gene is TRBV4-2, the J gene TRBJ2-7; tentatively, D is TRBD1 (5 bases). There are 15 residues in the CDR3. The V gene's germline CDR1 is LGHNA and CDR2 YNFKEQ. The ends were cut back, 0 bases at V and 2 bases at J, with 11 bases in the middle. This chain's CDR3 is CASSQDRAETYEQYF. CDR3 nucleotide sequence: TGTGCCAGCAGCCAAGACAGGGCCGAAACCTACGAGCAGTACTTC.

There are a few counts of this clonotype. The rearrangement joins TRBV6-1 to TRBJ1-5; D ambiguous. CDR3 length: 14 residues. V shed 5 bases and J shed 3 bases, with 11 bases lying between them. Germline CDR1 MNHNS, CDR2 SASEGT. CDR3 nucleotide sequence: TGTGCCAGCAGTCCCGGGGAGTTCAATCAGCCCCAGCATTTT. Amino acid sequence: CASSPGEFNQPQHF.

The V and J genes are TRBV9 and TRBJ2-4, with 8 bases fitting TRBD1. Germline CDR1 is SGDLS and CDR2 is YYNGEE. This CDR3 contains 14 residues. The V segment lost 2 bases and the J segment 5 bases; nucleotides outside the gene matches: 3. CDR3 DNA sequence: TGTGCCAGCAGCGTCTCAGGGGGCCAAAACATTCAGTACTTC. Translation: CASSVSGGQNIQYF.

This chain uses TRBV6-1 with TRBJ2-1; 7 bases fit TRBD1. With 5 bases clipped from V and 9 bases from J, the junction kept 7 bases outside the gene matches. This CDR3 is built from 13 residues. The germline gives CDR1 MNHNS, CDR2 SASEGT. The CDR3 reads CASSPDRDIEQFF. The CDR3 region has the DNA TGTGCCAGCAGTCCCGACAGGGACATTGAGCAGTTCTTC.

Many counts were recorded for this clonotype. V and J are TRBV7-2 and TRBJ2-3; no clear D gene. CDR3 length: 14 amino acids. Germline V lookup: CDR1 SGHTA, CDR2 FQGNSA. The ends were cut back, 2 bases at V and 0 bases at J, with 6 bases in the middle. CDR3 DNA: TGTGCCAGCAGCTTATCACTCAGCACAGATACGCAGTATTTT. It is translated as CASSLSLSTDTQYF.

With respect to this clonotype: One junction end does not reproduce the germline sequence, and a read error may be involved. This chain links TRBV19 with TRBJ2-5; D is perhaps TRBD1 or TRBD2 (5 bases each). This CDR3 spans 11 amino acids. CDR1 LNHDA and CDR2 SQIVND come from the germline V gene (reference sequence). The CDR3 coding sequence is TGTGCCTGTAGTATTGGGGGGACCCAGTACTTC. Its translation: CACSIGGTQYF.

J is TRBJ1-1 and V is TRBV28, with D possibly being TRBD1 (6 bases). Germline V gene sequence: CDR1 MDHEN, CDR2 SYDVKM. The CDR3 runs to 15 residues. V shed 2 bases and J shed 0 bases, with 10 bases lying between them. This chain's CDR3 is CASSLLDRVNTEAFF. CDR3 nucleotides: TGTGCCAGCAGTTTACTGGACAGAGTGAACACTGAAGCTTTCTTT.

V and J are TRBV6-5 and TRBJ1-4; D call uncertain. Trimming pared 3 bases from V and 0 bases from J, leaving 8 bases between. The germline V gene encodes CDR1 MNHEY and CDR2 SVGAGI. The CDR3 is 15 amino acids. CDR3 sequence (DNA): TGTGCCAGCAGTTATCGGTTTGCAACTAATGAAAAACTGTTTTTT. This gives the protein CASSYRFATNEKLFF.

In its sample, this clonotype was seen many times. The V and J genes are TRBV27 and TRBJ1-2; 7 nucleotides line up with TRBD1. The CDR3 runs to 13 residues. Germline V CDR1 and CDR2: MNHEY, SMNVEV (reference sequence). V lost 8 bases to trimming and J lost 2 bases; unmatched junction nucleotides: 5. Written as DNA, the CDR3 is TGTGCCAGCTCCCGGGGACAGAACTATGGCTACACCTTC. Translating gives CASSRGQNYGYTF.

The chain employs TRBV25-1 and TRBJ2-7; 8 bases line up with TRBD1. CDR1 is MGHDK and CDR2 is SYGVNS in the germline V gene. With 5 bases clipped from V and 6 bases from J, the junction kept 6 bases outside the gene matches. This CDR3 comprises 13 residues. As DNA, the CDR3 is TGTGCCAGCAGTTGGCAGGGGGCATCCGAGCAGTACTTC. Its translation is CASSWQGASEQYF.

The chain couples TRBV6-1 to TRBJ1-2; no firm D call. This CDR3 has 14 amino acids. Deletions cut 4 bases from V and 4 bases from J, with 13 bases between. Germline V gives CDR1 MNHNS, CDR2 SASEGT. This CDR3 is CASSAGSPSYGYTF. The CDR3 bases are TGTGCCAGCAGTGCTGGGAGCCCCTCCTATGGCTACACCTTC.

This clonotype occurred a few times. This chain joins TRBV29-1 and TRBJ2-3; tentatively, D is TRBD2 (5 bases). Germline V CDR1 and CDR2: SQVTM, ANQGSEA. The ends were cut back, 1 base at V and 1 base at J, with 9 bases in the middle. The CDR3 is 14 amino acids. Written as DNA, the CDR3 is TGCAGCGTTGAAGCTGGGAGCCGCACAGATACGCAGTATTTT. Protein sequence: CSVEAGSRTDTQYF.

This chain connects TRBV18 to TRBJ2-6; 7 bases map to TRBD2. The germline CDR1 and CDR2 sequences are KGHSH and LQKENI. The CDR3 is 18 amino acids. Trimming removed 2 bases from V and 1 base from J; junction bases left unmatched: 8. The CDR3 sequence: CASSPGWSGGSGANVLTF. In nucleotides, the CDR3 is TGTGCCAGCTCACCAGGATGGTCGGGGGGATCTGGGGCCAACGTCCTGACTTTC.

The chain uses TRBV9 and TRBJ2-5; 7 bases match TRBD2. Germline V CDR1 and CDR2: SGDLS, YYNGEE. The CDR3 has 16 residues. Trimming took 0 bases from V and 5 from J; bases not matched to a gene: 10. CDR3 nucleotides: TGTGCCAGCAGCGTAGGAGGTAGCGCGGGGGAGGAGACCCAGTACTTC. Encoded protein: CASSVGGSAGEETQYF.

The J gene is TRBJ2-5, the V gene TRBV10-3; TRBD1 might be the D (6 bases). Gene TRBJ2-7 matches the end of the DNA better, so the J call may be wrong. The CDR3 is 14 residues long. Per the germline V gene, CDR1 is ENHRY and CDR2 is SYGVKD. CDR3 loop: CAISIRDKFYEQYF. CDR3 DNA: TGTGCCATCAGTATCCGGGACAAGTTCTACGAGCAGTACTTC.

In nucleotides, the CDR3 is TGCAGCGTTGAAATGGGATGGAACACTGAAGCTTTCTTT. This translates into CSVEMGWNTEAFF. The chain couples TRBV29-1 to TRBJ1-1; no firm D call. CDR3 length: 13 amino acids. Germline lookup yields CDR1 SQVTM and CDR2 ANQGSEA. Trimming pared 2 bases from V and 1 base from J, leaving 8 bases between.

This clonotype has only a few counts. The chain carries TRBV2 and TRBJ2-5, with 7 bases that match TRBD2. Losses at the gene ends were 6 bases for V and 0 bases for J; bases not matched to a gene: 4. This CDR3 is 14 amino acids long. CDR1 and CDR2 (germline): SNHLY, FYNNEI. The DNA for the CDR3 is TGTGCCAGCAGAGCTCGGGGGGACCAAGAGACCCAGTACTTC. Protein product: CASRARGDQETQYF.

This clonotype was detected only a few times. This chain joins TRBV7-2 and TRBJ1-1; D unresolved. This CDR3 is 13 amino acids long. The V end lost 1 base, the J end lost 6 bases, and 9 bases lay between the germline ends. In germline, CDR1 is SGHTA, CDR2 FQGNSA. The CDR3 sequence: CASSLGYAAEAFF. In DNA form, the CDR3 reads TGTGCCAGCAGCTTAGGCTATGCTGCTGAAGCTTTCTTT.

J is TRBJ1-1 and V is TRBV7-2, with 10 bases fitting TRBD1. V was pared by 6 bases and J by 1 base, with 5 bases of the junction left unmatched. CDR1 and CDR2 (germline): SGHTA, FQGNSA. The length of the CDR3 is 15 residues. The CDR3 nucleotides read TGTGCCAGCAGAAGGGACAGGGGAAGGAACACTGAAGCTTTCTTT. Encoded protein: CASRRDRGRNTEAFF.

CDR3 in DNA: TGTGCCAGCAGCGGCCTCAGGAATTCACCCCTCCACTTT. Translated, it gives CASSGLRNSPLHF. This rearrangement joins TRBV14 to TRBJ1-6; no firm D call. In germline, CDR1 is SGHDN, CDR2 FVKESK. CDR3 size: 13 residues. Trimming removed 5 bases at V and 7 bases at J, with 9 bases between.